This T cell receptor (beta chain) is from a study of blood T cell repertoires in COVID-19. Study in general: The cDNA or gDNA used as material had been derived from T cells, B-cell-depleted T cells, or PBMCs.

The V gene end was trimmed by 5 bases and the J gene end by 6 bases; junction bases not matched to a gene: 5. Germline-derived CDR1 and CDR2 are SEHNR and FQNEAQ (reference sequence). The CDR3 is 15 residues long. Only in-frame clones appear in the TCRdb table, and some are missing; sequencing was by immunoSEQ multiplex PCR. The table includes fewer than 90,000 clones, about 71% detected once. The sequence was obtained from a woman aged 50 to 60 with acute or convalescent COVID-19. V and J are TRBV7-9 and TRBJ2-1, with TRBD1 identical over 12 bases. The sample was peripheral blood. CDR3 amino acids: CASSVGQGASNEQFF. For the CDR3, the DNA is TGTGCCAGCAGCGTGGGACAGGGGGCGTCCAATGAGCAGTTCTTC.